The clone carrying this TCR beta chain was seen a few times. Its matching antigen is unknown. Via MiXCR, TCRdb re-called the reads, giving one row per CDR3 protein. The sample has approximately 100,000 distinct CDR3 sequences; around 40% are singletons. The sample belongs to a study of T cell repertoires in cytomegalovirus infection. Study in general: Recently identified HLA-C-restricted and well-studied HLA-B-restricted CMV epitopes were used.

Study-wide points: Public TCR beta family frequency separated CMV-and-HLA carriers, including in an independent cohort. HLA-C-restricted, CMV-specific TCR beta clonotypes were dominant ex vivo.

The length of the CDR3 is 13 residues. CDR1 and CDR2 from the germline V gene are SGHVS and FNYEAQ. Between the trimmed V and J ends, which lost 6 bases and 0 bases, there was a span of 9 bases. The receptor comes from a human donor in good health (CMV status not recorded). Some clones in this sample may be carry-over from other donors' samples. Sequences were derived from CD8+ T cells from cultured PBMCs, sampled from culture after CMV antigen stimulation. V usage is TRBV7-6 and J usage is TRBJ2-7; D may match TRBD1 or TRBD2 (5 bases each). As DNA, the CDR3 is TGTGCCAGCAGAGGGACGGACTCCTACGAGCAGTACTTC. Translating it yields CASRGTDSYEQYF.